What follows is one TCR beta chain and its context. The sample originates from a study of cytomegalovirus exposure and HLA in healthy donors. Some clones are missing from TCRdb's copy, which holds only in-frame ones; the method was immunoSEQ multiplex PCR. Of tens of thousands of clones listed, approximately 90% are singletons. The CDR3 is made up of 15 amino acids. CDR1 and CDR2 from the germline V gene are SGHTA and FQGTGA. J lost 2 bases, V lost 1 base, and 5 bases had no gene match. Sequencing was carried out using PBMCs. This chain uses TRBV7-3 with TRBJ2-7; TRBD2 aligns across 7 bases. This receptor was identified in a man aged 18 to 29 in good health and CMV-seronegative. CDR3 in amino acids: CASSLMAGVAYEQYF. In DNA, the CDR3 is TGTGCCAGCAGCTTAATGGCGGGGGTCGCCTACGAGCAGTACTTC.